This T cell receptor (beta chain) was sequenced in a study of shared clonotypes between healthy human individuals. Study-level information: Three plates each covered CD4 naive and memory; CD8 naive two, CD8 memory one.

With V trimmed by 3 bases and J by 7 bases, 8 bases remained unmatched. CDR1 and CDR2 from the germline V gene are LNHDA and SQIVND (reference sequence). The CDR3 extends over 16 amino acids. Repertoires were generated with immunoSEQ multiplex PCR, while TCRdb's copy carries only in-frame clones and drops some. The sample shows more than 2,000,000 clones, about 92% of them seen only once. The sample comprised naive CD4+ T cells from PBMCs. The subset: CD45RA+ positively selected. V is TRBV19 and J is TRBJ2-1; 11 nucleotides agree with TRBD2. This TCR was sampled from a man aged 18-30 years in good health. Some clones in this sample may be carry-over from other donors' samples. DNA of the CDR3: TGTGCCAGTAGTATCGAAGTGAGACTAGCGGGAAATGAGCAGTTCTTC. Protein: CASSIEVRLAGNEQFF.